The rows below give T cell receptor beta chains drawn from one sample of a study of cytomegalovirus exposure and HLA in healthy donors. TCRdb's table, derived via immunoSEQ multiplex PCR, lists solely in-frame clones and lacks some. The repertoire holds some 180,000 clones, with approximately 89% as singletons. Specimen: PBMCs. These receptors all come from a man in his thirties or forties in good health and CMV-seropositive. Each CDR3 is given with its conserved first and last residue. D genes are given only for firm matches. Clone size appears in some rows only: once, few, many, or a class for an expanded clone.

D,size,V,J,DNA,CDR3
NA,NA,TRBV7-9,TRBJ1-5,TGTGCCAGCAGCTCGGGACGGAGCAATCAGCCCCAGCATTTT,CASSSGRSNQPQHF
NA,once,TRBV7-9,TRBJ2-7,TGTGCCAGCAGCGGAGGGGGGGCCTACGAGCAGTACTTC,CASSGGGAYEQYF
NA,NA,TRBV2,TRBJ1-1,TGTGCCAGCAGTGAATCAAGTAGGACTGAAGCTTTCTTT,CASSESSRTEAFF
NA,NA,TRBV2,TRBJ1-2,TGTGCCAGCAGTCCGCGTGGGGCTACAGGCCCCTTAGGCTACACCTTC,CASSPRGATGPLGYTF
NA,NA,TRBV5-1,TRBJ2-3,TGCGCCAGCAGCCTTACACCTGACGGGGGCACAGATACGCAGTATTTT,CASSLTPDGGTDTQYF
NA,NA,TRBV6-1,TRBJ2-3,TGTGCCAGCAGTGTCTTAGATACGCAGTATTTT,CASSVLDTQYF
TRBD1,NA,TRBV30,TRBJ1-5,TGTGCCTGGACCCGGGACAGAAATCAGCCCCAGCATTTT,CAWTRDRNQPQHF
TRBD1,NA,TRBV7-3,TRBJ2-3,TGTGCCAGCAGTTATGGACAGGGGACAGATACGCAGTATTTT,CASSYGQGTDTQYF
NA,NA,TRBV6-5,TRBJ2-5,TGTGCCAGCAGTTCTAGGACTATTGCAGAGACCCAGTACTTC,CASSSRTIAETQYF
NA,NA,TRBV5-4,TRBJ1-5,TGTGCCAGCAGCTTCGGGGGTGGGGGTCCTAATCAGCCCCAGCATTTT,CASSFGGGGPNQPQHF
NA,NA,TRBV6-5,TRBJ1-4,TGTGCCAGCAGTTACTCCGGGACGGGTGAAAAACTGTTTTTT,CASSYSGTGEKLFF
TRBD2,NA,TRBV6-5,TRBJ2-7,TGTGCCAGCAGTTATTGGGCGGGGGGCTCCTACGAGCAGTACTTC,CASSYWAGGSYEQYF
NA,once,TRBV7-3,TRBJ2-6,TGTGCCAGCAGGGACACAGGGACTGGGGCCAACGTCCTGACTTTC,CASRDTGTGANVLTF
TRBD2,once,TRBV6-6,TRBJ2-1,TGTGCCAGCAGTCCGGTTCTAGCGGGAGTTTACAATGAGCAGTTCTTC,CASSPVLAGVYNEQFF
NA,NA,TRBV5-1,TRBJ2-1,TGCGCCAGCAGCTTGGGTTATCTTACCAATGAGCAGTTCTTC,CASSLGYLTNEQFF
TRBD2,NA,TRBV5-1,TRBJ2-3,TGCGCCAGCAGCATCGCCCCTAGCGGCAGCACAGATACGCAGTATTTT,CASSIAPSGSTDTQYF
TRBD2,NA,TRBV7-2,TRBJ2-2,TGTGCCAGCAGCCTCGGACTAGCGGGGGGGAACACCGGGGAGCTGTTTTTT,CASSLGLAGGNTGELFF
TRBD2,NA,TRBV27,TRBJ2-3,TGTGCCAGCAGTCCCCTAGCGGGTAGGGATACGCAGTATTTT,CASSPLAGRDTQYF
NA,NA,TRBV5-5,TRBJ1-5,TGTGCCAGCAGCTTAGAAGGGGTTCAGCCCCAGCATTTT,CASSLEGVQPQHF
TRBD1,NA,TRBV11-3,TRBJ2-2,TGTGCCAGCAGCTCCCGACAGGGGATCGGGGAGCTGTTTTTT,CASSSRQGIGELFF
NA,NA,TRBV27,TRBJ2-4,TGTGCCAGCAGTTTATTTCAGGGGGGACAACCCATTCAGTACTTC,CASSLFQGGQPIQYF
NA,once,TRBV30,TRBJ1-2,TGTGCCTGGGAGGGAGCGCCCACCGCCTATGGCTACACCTTC,CAWEGAPTAYGYTF
TRBD2,NA,TRBV9,TRBJ2-1,TGTGCCAGCAGTGCCCGGGAGGGTTCCTACAATGAGCAGTTCTTC,CASSAREGSYNEQFF
TRBD1,NA,TRBV4-3,TRBJ1-1,TGCGCCAGCAGCCCGACAGGGGGCAGTGGTTTCAACACTGAAGCTTTCTTT,CASSPTGGSGFNTEAFF
NA,NA,TRBV27,TRBJ1-2,TGTGCCAGCAGAGCCGGGGCCTTAATATATTCGAATGGCTACACCTTC,CASRAGALIYSNGYTF
TRBD2,NA,TRBV14,TRBJ2-1,TGTGCCAGCAGCCAACCGGGACTAGCGGGAGGCAGCAATGAGCAGTTCTTC,CASSQPGLAGGSNEQFF
TRBD2,NA,TRBV18,TRBJ2-1,TGTGCCAGCTCACCCATAACAAGACTAGCGGGAGTCAGAGAGCAGTTCTTC,CASSPITRLAGVREQFF
TRBD2,NA,TRBV7-2,TRBJ2-3,TGTGCCAGCAGCTCCGGGACTAGCAGGTCAGATACGCAGTATTTT,CASSSGTSRSDTQYF
NA,NA,TRBV11-2,TRBJ1-2,TGTGCCAGCATCGGCGAATTTGGACTGCCTAACTATGGCTACACCTTC,CASIGEFGLPNYGYTF
NA,NA,TRBV5-1,TRBJ2-7,TGCGCCAGCAGCCTCTCAACCCTTTTCGGCGAGCAGTACTTC,CASSLSTLFGEQYF
NA,NA,TRBV6-5,TRBJ1-2,TGTGCCACTTTGACAGATCCTGGCTACACCTTC,CATLTDPGYTF
TRBD1,once,TRBV27,TRBJ2-1,TGTGCCAGCAGTTTAAGGGGACAGGGGGCGCATGAGCAGTTCTTC,CASSLRGQGAHEQFF
NA,NA,TRBV6-5,TRBJ1-2,TGTGCCAGCAGTTTTAAGGGTTTGCGTGGCTACACCTTC,CASSFKGLRGYTF
NA,NA,TRBV19,TRBJ1-5,TGTGCCAGTAGTACCAGGGACTTGATTAATCAGCCCCAGCATTTT,CASSTRDLINQPQHF
NA,NA,TRBV6-6,TRBJ2-2,TGTGCCAGCACTAAACGACGGACTGGGAACACCGGGGAGCTGTTTTTT,CASTKRRTGNTGELFF
TRBD1,NA,TRBV30,TRBJ2-3,TGTGCCCGCGACAGGGGGAGGACAGATACGCAGTATTTT,CARDRGRTDTQYF
TRBD1,NA,TRBV25-1,TRBJ1-3,TGTGCCAGCAGTGCGGGACAGGGGGGCGGAAACACCATATATTTT,CASSAGQGGGNTIYF
NA,NA,TRBV7-2,TRBJ2-1,TGTGCCAGCAGCCCCCGGACGACCCCTAGCTCCTACAATGAGCAGTTCTTC,CASSPRTTPSSYNEQFF
NA,NA,TRBV7-6,TRBJ2-7,TGTGCCAGCAGCTTAGATGCAGGCTACCTTTACGAGCAGTACTTC,CASSLDAGYLYEQYF
NA,once,TRBV6-1,TRBJ1-2,TGTGCCAGCAGGGAAACCGGGACGGACTATGGCTACACCTTC,CASRETGTDYGYTF
NA,NA,TRBV29-1,TRBJ2-2,TGCAGCGTTGTAGGGCTAGGAGGAACCGGGGAGCTGTTTTTT,CSVVGLGGTGELFF
NA,NA,TRBV20-1,TRBJ2-7,TGCAGTGCTCCCTTGGCGTGGGAGTACTTC,CSAPLAWEYF
TRBD1,once,TRBV4-3,TRBJ1-4,TGCGCCAGCAGCCAAGATTTGTCAGGACAGGGGACTGAAAAACTGTTTTTT,CASSQDLSGQGTEKLFF
NA,once,TRBV7-2,TRBJ2-1,TGTGCCAGCAGCTTCCGGGACTCTCTGGGGGATGAGCAGTTCTTC,CASSFRDSLGDEQFF
TRBD1,NA,TRBV4-2,TRBJ2-6,TGTGCCAGCAGCCCCCCCCGACAGGGGGCCGGGGCCAACGTCCTGACTTTC,CASSPPRQGAGANVLTF
NA,NA,TRBV6-1,TRBJ2-7,TGTGCCAGCAGCGAAAGGGAGATCCCCTACGAGCAGTACTTC,CASSEREIPYEQYF
NA,NA,TRBV6-1,TRBJ2-7,TGTGCCAGCCTTACGGGGACTTACGAGCAGTACTTC,CASLTGTYEQYF
NA,NA,TRBV27,TRBJ1-3,TGTGCCAGTTATTCTGGAAACACCATATATTTT,CASYSGNTIYF
TRBD2,once,TRBV5-6,TRBJ2-5,TGTGCCAGCAGCTTGGCTCTAGCGGGGTCCGGAGAGACCCAGTACTTC,CASSLALAGSGETQYF
NA,NA,TRBV5-6,TRBJ2-7,TGTGCCAGCAGCCCCTGGCTTGGAAAGTTTTCCTACGAGCAGTACTTC,CASSPWLGKFSYEQYF
NA,NA,TRBV11-3,TRBJ2-7,TGTGCCAGCAGCTTAAGACGGGGTGACCCCTACGAGCAGTACTTC,CASSLRRGDPYEQYF
NA,NA,TRBV6-1,TRBJ2-2,TGTGCCAGCAGTGAATGGGGGAGCACCGGGGAGCTGTTTTTT,CASSEWGSTGELFF
NA,NA,TRBV6-5,TRBJ1-1,TGTGCCAGCAGTTACTCCCAGGGGAGGGCTTTCTTT,CASSYSQGRAFF
TRBD2,NA,TRBV28,TRBJ2-7,TGTGCCAGCAGTCTACTAGCGGGCGCAACCTACGAGCAGTACTTC,CASSLLAGATYEQYF
NA,NA,TRBV9,TRBJ2-1,TGTGCCAGCAGCGCCGAGTACTACAATGAGCAGTTCTTC,CASSAEYYNEQFF
TRBD2,NA,TRBV2,TRBJ2-3,TGTGCCAGCAGTGCCGGGACTAGCGGCCCTACGCAGTATTTT,CASSAGTSGPTQYF
NA,NA,TRBV6-1,TRBJ2-1,TGTGCCAGCAGTAGGGGACGGAGCTCCTACAATGAGCAGTTCTTC,CASSRGRSSYNEQFF
TRBD2,NA,TRBV6-4,TRBJ2-3,TGTGCCAGCAGTTACGCGGGAGCCCGCACAGATACGCAGTATTTT,CASSYAGARTDTQYF
TRBD2,NA,TRBV27,TRBJ2-5,TGTGCCAGCAGTTACACCCTAGCGGGAGTGGGGGAGACCCAGTACTTC,CASSYTLAGVGETQYF